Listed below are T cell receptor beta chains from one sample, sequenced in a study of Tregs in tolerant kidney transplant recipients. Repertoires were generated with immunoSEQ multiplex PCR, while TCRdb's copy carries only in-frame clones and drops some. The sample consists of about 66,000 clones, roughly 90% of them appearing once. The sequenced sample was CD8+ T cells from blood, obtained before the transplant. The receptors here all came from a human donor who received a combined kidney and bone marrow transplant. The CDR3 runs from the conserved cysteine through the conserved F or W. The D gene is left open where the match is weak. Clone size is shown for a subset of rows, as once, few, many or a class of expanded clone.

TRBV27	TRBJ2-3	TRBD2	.	TGTGCCAGCAGACTGGGCAGCGGGAGGGCCTTAGATACGCAGTATTTT	CASRLGSGRALDTQYF
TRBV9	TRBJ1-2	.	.	TGTGCCAGCAGCGTAACCGGCTGGGGGGACTATGGCTACACCTTC	CASSVTGWGDYGYTF
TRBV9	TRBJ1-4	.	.	TGTGCCAGCAGCGTCCCCGCCGCACAGGGACGGCAAGGAAGAGAAAAACTGTTTTTT	CASSVPAAQGRQGREKLFF
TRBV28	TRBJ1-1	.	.	TGTGCCAGCAGTTCCAATACCGGACTCTTCATGAACACTGAAGCTTTCTTT	CASSSNTGLFMNTEAFF
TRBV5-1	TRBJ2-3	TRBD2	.	TGCGCCAGCAGCTTGTGGGTACTAGCGGGAGAGCGAGATACGCAGTATTTT	CASSLWVLAGERDTQYF
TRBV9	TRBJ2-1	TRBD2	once	TGTGCCAGCAGCGTAGACGCTACTTCTAGCGGGGGTACCTACAATGAGCAGTTCTTC	CASSVDATSSGGTYNEQFF
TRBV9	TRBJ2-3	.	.	TGTGCCAGCAGCGTAGCTTCCAGCGGAGCAATCACAGATACGCAGTATTTT	CASSVASSGAITDTQYF
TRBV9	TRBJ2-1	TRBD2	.	TGTGCCAGCAGCTCCAGCGGGGGGAGGTGGCAGTTCTTC	CASSSSGGRWQFF
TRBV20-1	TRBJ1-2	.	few	TGCAGTGCTAGACTAAACTATGGCTACACCTTC	CSARLNYGYTF
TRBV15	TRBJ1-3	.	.	TGTGCCACCAGCATAAGAGATGGCTCTGGAAACACCATATATTTT	CATSIRDGSGNTIYF
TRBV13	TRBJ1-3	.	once	TGTGCCAGCAGCCAAAGCCTATCTCTGAACTCTGGAAACACCATATATTTT	CASSQSLSLNSGNTIYF
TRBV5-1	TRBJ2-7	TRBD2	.	TGCGCCAGCACCCCGGGACTAGCGGGAGACGAGCAGTACTTC	CASTPGLAGDEQYF
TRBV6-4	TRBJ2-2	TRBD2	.	TGTGCCAGCAGTCCGGGACTAGCGGGAGGGATGACCGGGGAGCTGTTTTTT	CASSPGLAGGMTGELFF
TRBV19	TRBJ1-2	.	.	TGTGCCAGTAGTATATCTTCTAACTATGGCTACACCTTC	CASSISSNYGYTF
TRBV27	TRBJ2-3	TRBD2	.	TGTGCCAGCAGTTACGGACTAGCGGGGGGGCCGCATACGCAGTATTTT	CASSYGLAGGPHTQYF
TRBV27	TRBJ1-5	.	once	TGTGCCAGCAGTTTTCAAAGCAATCAGCCCCAGCATTTT	CASSFQSNQPQHF
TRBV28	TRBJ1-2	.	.	TGTGCCAGCAGTGGGACGGAGGGTTATGGCTACACCTTC	CASSGTEGYGYTF
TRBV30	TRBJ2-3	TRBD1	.	TGTGCCTGGGGGATGGGGACAGGGAGCACAGATACGCAGTATTTT	CAWGMGTGSTDTQYF
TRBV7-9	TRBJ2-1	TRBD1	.	TGTGCCAGCAGCAGGGACAGGGATGAGCAGTTCTTC	CASSRDRDEQFF
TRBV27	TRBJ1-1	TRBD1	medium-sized	TGTGCCAGCAGTTTGGGACAGGGTTTATCTGAAGCTTTCTTT	CASSLGQGLSEAFF
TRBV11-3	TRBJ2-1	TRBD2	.	TGTGCCAGCAGCTTAGTATGGCGGGAGGTGGGTGAGCAGTTCTTC	CASSLVWREVGEQFF
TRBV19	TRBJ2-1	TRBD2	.	TGTGCCAGCGGGACTAGATACAATGAGCAGTTCTTC	CASGTRYNEQFF
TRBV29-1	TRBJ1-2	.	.	TGCAGCGTTGATTCTGGGGCGGGGGGCTACACCTTC	CSVDSGAGGYTF
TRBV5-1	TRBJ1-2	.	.	TGCGCCAGCAGCTTGGCTGGGGGAGGGAGTCATGGCTACACCTTC	CASSLAGGGSHGYTF
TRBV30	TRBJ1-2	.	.	TGTGCCTGGATCGGGGAAAAACAAAACTATGGCTACACCTTC	CAWIGEKQNYGYTF
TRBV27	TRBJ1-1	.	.	TGTGCCAGCAGTTTGGGGGACTACACTGAAGCTTTCTTT	CASSLGDYTEAFF
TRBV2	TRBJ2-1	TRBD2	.	TGTGCCAGCAAGGTAGCGGGGGGGCAGGCTGTGAAGTTCTTC	CASKVAGGQAVKFF
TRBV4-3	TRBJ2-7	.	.	TGCGCCAGCAGCCAAGTTCAGGGGACCTACGAGCAGTACTTC	CASSQVQGTYEQYF
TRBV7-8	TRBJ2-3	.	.	TGTGCCAGCAGCCCGTACACAGATACGCAGTATTTT	CASSPYTDTQYF
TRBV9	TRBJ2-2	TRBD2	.	TGTGCCAGCAGCGCCCCCGGGACTAGCGGTCGGAACACCGGGGAGCTGTTTTTT	CASSAPGTSGRNTGELFF
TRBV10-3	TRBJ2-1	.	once	TGTGCCATCAGTGAGTCTGGGGCGGGAAATGAGCAGTTCTTC	CAISESGAGNEQFF
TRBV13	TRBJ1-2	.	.	TGTGCCAGCAGCTTAACAAATAACTATGGCTACACCTTC	CASSLTNNYGYTF
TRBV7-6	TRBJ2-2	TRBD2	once	TGTGCCAGCAGCCGTCGGACTAGCGGGGACACCGGGGAGCTGTTTTTT	CASSRRTSGDTGELFF